This T cell receptor beta chain was documented in a study of control samples from healthy donors and cancer patients. J lost 6 bases, V lost 6 bases, and 8 bases had no gene match. This CDR3 spans 14 amino acids. Germline V gene lookup returns CDR1 LNHDA and CDR2 SQIVND (reference sequence). Clones were read by immunoSEQ multiplex PCR, and TCRdb kept only the in-frame ones, dropping some. The sample has 150,000 to 200,000 clones; approximately 92% are singletons. The chain is built from TRBV19 and TRBJ2-4; 7 positions agree with TRBD1. The TCR originated in a woman aged 40 to 49 in good health. Sequencing used blood. DNA of the CDR3: TGTGCCAGTAGGGACGACAGGGCGCGAAACATTCAGTACTTC. Its translation: CASRDDRARNIQYF.